The 23 T cell receptor beta chains presented below share a single source sample, sequenced in a study of molecular identifiers for immune sequencing clone quantification. TCRdb reanalysed the PCR reads using MiXCR and keeps one entry per CDR3 protein. The top ten clones hold about 0.7% of a sample with roughly 320,000 distinct CDR3 sequences, 24% of them seen once. Sequenced sample: naive CD8+ T cells from blood, with Jurkat cell RNA spiked in. The subset is: FACS-sorted CD8+CD4-CCR7+CD45RA+ naive T cells. These receptor sequences come from a human donor in good health. Some libraries in this study had Jurkat cell RNA spiked in.

The chain has TRBV5-6 and TRBJ1-6; 8 nucleotides line up with TRBD1. Germline CDR1 reads SGHDT; CDR2 reads YYEEEE. The length of the CDR3 is 22 residues. J gave up 0 bases and V 1 base, and 18 bases lay outside the gene matches. CDR3 in amino acids: CASSLFVPSGQGASSYNSPLHF. The CDR3 nucleotides are TGTGCCAGCAGCTTGTTTGTCCCCTCAGGACAGGGCGCCAGCTCCTATAATTCACCCCTCCACTTT.

This clonotype was recorded at least ten times. V gene TRBV7-9 combines with J gene TRBJ2-7, with D possibly being TRBD2 (6 bases). Germline V lookup: CDR1 SEHNR, CDR2 FQNEAQ (reference sequence). V gave up 5 bases and J gave up 4 bases, with 15 bases separating them. The CDR3 has 14 amino acids. CDR3 loop: CASSPVGGPYEQYF. CDR3 sequence (DNA): TGTGCCAGCAGCCCGGTCGGGGGACCTTACGAGCAGTACTTC.

This clonotype has only a few counts. The chain recombines TRBV4-1 with TRBJ1-5; D not certain. CDR1 and CDR2 from the germline V gene are MGHRA and YSYEKL. V lost 0 bases, J lost 2 bases, and 14 bases lay in between. This CDR3 has 17 amino acids. This CDR3 reads CASSQEYERQGNQPQHF. CDR3 sequence (DNA): TGCGCCAGCAGCCAAGAATATGAGAGGCAGGGCAATCAGCCCCAGCATTTT.

Concerning this clonotype: A read error may be the cause here, since a much bigger clone is one base away. The chain couples TRBV5-1 to TRBJ1-1, with TRBD1 identical over 10 bases. The CDR3 loop spans 15 amino acids. Germline values: CDR1 SGHRS, CDR2 YFSETQ. CDR3 sequence: CASSWGQGMNTEASF. The CDR3 bases are TGCGCCAGCAGCTGGGGACAGGGGATGAACACTGAAGCTTCCTTT.

The chain carries TRBV7-9 and TRBJ1-2; 10 positions match TRBD1. The ends lost 5 bases at V and 0 bases at J; junction bases unmatched: 6. The CDR3 is made up of 16 amino acids. Germline CDR1 is SEHNR and CDR2 is FQNEAQ (reference sequence). This CDR3 is CASSATGGDPNYGYTF. The CDR3 DNA is TGTGCCAGCAGCGCGACAGGGGGCGACCCTAACTATGGCTACACCTTC.

As to this clonotype: A much bigger clone sits one base away, suggesting this may be a read error. The chain employs TRBV18 and TRBJ2-5, with D perhaps being TRBD1 or TRBD2 (6 bases each). The CDR3 length is 15 residues. Germline V CDR1 and CDR2: KGHSH, LQKENI. The CDR3 DNA follows: TGTGCCAGCTCACCCGCGGGACACCCCCAAGCGACCCAGTACTTC. Its translation is CASSPAGHPQATQYF.

The table lists this clonotype with a few counts. V is TRBV12-3 or TRBV12-4 and J is TRBJ2-7; no clear D gene. V lost 6 bases, J lost 2 bases, and 17 bases lay in between. The CDR3 covers 15 residues. The CDR3 region is CASSSSMGLPYEQYF. In DNA form, the CDR3 reads TGTGCCAGCAGCTCCTCAATGGGGTTACCCTACGAGCAGTACTTC.

This clonotype was counted ten times or more. The chain has TRBV2 and TRBJ1-5; 9 nucleotides match TRBD1. The CDR3 loop spans 17 amino acids. V shed 6 bases and J 0 bases; nucleotides not matched to a gene: 9. CDR1 and CDR2 (germline): SNHLY, FYNNEI. CDR3 DNA: TGTGCCAGCAGAGGGACAGGGTTGGGCTTTAGCAATCAGCCCCAGCATTTT. This codes for CASRGTGLGFSNQPQHF.

This clonotype has a count of ten or more. One junction end does not reproduce the germline sequence, and a read error may be involved. This CDR3 reads CSARDSRGGEGFF. Written as DNA, the CDR3 is TGCAGTGCTAGAGATAGTCGAGGGGGCGAAGGTTTCTTT. This chain joins TRBV20-1 and TRBJ1-1; TRBD1 aligns across 7 bases. This CDR3 comprises 13 residues. Germline V gives CDR1 DFQATT, CDR2 SNEGSKA (reference sequence).

The chain links TRBV4-2 to TRBJ2-7, with 14 bases matching TRBD2. Germline CDR1 reads LGHNA; CDR2 reads YNFKEQ. CDR3 length: 17 amino acids. The J segment lost 4 bases and the V segment lost 1 base, leaving 6 bases of the junction unmatched. The CDR3 DNA is TGTGCCAGCAGCCAAGGTCCGGGACTAGCGGGAGAATACGAGCAGTACTTC. Translating it yields CASSQGPGLAGEYEQYF.

A remark on this clonotype: Being one base from a much bigger clone, this may be a read error. The chain links TRBV2 to TRBJ1-5; 8 bases map to TRBD1. CDR1 is SNHLY, CDR2 FYNNEI, per germline. This CDR3 contains 15 residues. In DNA, the CDR3 is TGTGCCGGCAGCATAGACAGGGGCAGCAATCAGCCCCAGCATTTT. It translates to CAGSIDRGSNQPQHF.

The rearrangement uses TRBV29-1 and TRBJ2-5; D perhaps matches TRBD1 (5 bases). Germline lookup yields CDR1 SQVTM and CDR2 ANQGSEA. CDR3 size: 14 residues. Trimming left V 7 bases short and J 5 bases short, with 20 bases between. CDR3 DNA: TGCAGCGCCAATCGTTGGGGCGTCGGCGAGACCCAGTACTTC. This translates into CSANRWGVGETQYF.

This clonotype was found many times. The rearrangement links TRBV5-1 to TRBJ2-2, with TRBD1 identical over 7 bases. In germline, CDR1 is SGHRS, CDR2 YFSETQ. This CDR3 is built from 17 residues. J was trimmed by 0 bases and V by 2 bases; bases with no gene match: 7. The CDR3 reads CASSLYLQGTNTGELFF. As DNA, the CDR3 is TGCGCCAGCAGCTTATACTTACAGGGGACGAACACCGGGGAGCTGTTTTTT.

This clonotype was seen at least ten times. The chain is built from TRBV6-5 and TRBJ1-5; D remains ambiguous. V lost 4 bases and J lost 11, with 18 bases in between. The CDR3 extends over 14 amino acids. Germline V lookup: CDR1 MNHEY, CDR2 SVGAGI. The CDR3: CASSSLTGGRAQHF. The CDR3 region has the DNA TGTGCCAGCAGTTCCCTCACTGGCGGTCGGGCCCAGCATTTT.

For this clonotype: Since a much larger clone is just one base distant, this may be a read error. It is likely a read error, because the conserved phenylalanine at the end of the CDR3 is missing. This chain uses TRBV14 with TRBJ1-1, with 8 positions matching TRBD1. CDR3 length equals 13 residues. From germline, CDR1 is SGHDN and CDR2 FVKESK. V lost 6 bases to trimming and J lost 5 bases; unmatched junction nucleotides: 5. The CDR3, as DNA: TGTGCCAGCAGTCCAGGGGGCGGTACTGAAGCTTTCCTT. This encodes CASSPGGGTEAFL.

Points on this clonotype: A read error may explain this, as a much larger clone is one base away. A read error is likely, as this CDR3 ends without the conserved phenylalanine or tryptophan. V usage is TRBV29-1 and J usage is TRBJ1-1; no definite D call. This CDR3 has 13 residues. Between the trimmed V and J ends, which lost 0 bases and 5 bases, there was a span of 10 bases. Germline CDR1 and CDR2: SQVTM and ANQGSEA. This CDR3 is CSVEDRSGTEAFL. In nucleotides, the CDR3 is TGCAGCGTTGAAGATAGAAGTGGGACTGAAGCTTTCCTT.

Details on this clonotype: One base away lies a much larger clone, so this may be a sequencing read error. The chain has TRBV7-9 and TRBJ2-6; the D gene is possibly TRBD2 (6 bases). The CDR3 extends over 20 amino acids. Trimming stripped 5 bases from V and 0 bases from J, with 23 bases between. Germline CDR1 SEHNR, CDR2 FQNEAQ (reference sequence). The DNA of the CDR3 is TGTGCCAGCAGCACAGCGGGCCCGGGGGTTCCTCTCTCTGGGGCCAACGTCCTGACTTTC. This translates into CASSTAGPGVPLSGANVLTF.

This clonotype was seen many times. The chain couples TRBV7-8 to TRBJ2-3; possibly TRBD1 or TRBD2 for D (6 bases each). The germline V gene has CDR1 SGHVS and CDR2 FQNEAQ. The CDR3 has 17 residues. The germline V and J ends were trimmed by 7 bases and 2 bases, with 22 bases remaining between them. The CDR3 DNA follows: TGTGCCAGCAACCCCTGGAGGGTTGGACAGAACACAGATACGCAGTATTTT. The encoded protein is CASNPWRVGQNTDTQYF.

Regarding this clonotype: A clone one base away is much larger, so this may be a read error. The gene calls are TRBV7-9 and TRBJ2-1; 16 bases are a match to TRBD2. The V segment lost 2 bases and the J segment 8 bases; nucleotides outside the gene matches: 3. Germline CDR1 and CDR2: SEHNR and FQNEAQ (reference sequence). The CDR3 runs 16 residues. This CDR3 is CASSLTGLAGGHEQFF. CDR3 nucleotides: TGTGCCAGCAGCTTAACGGGACTAGCGGGGGGGCATGAGCAGTTCTTC.

Notes on this clonotype: It may be a read error: a sequence one base away is much more abundant. V and J are TRBV7-2 and TRBJ2-1; D not resolved. This CDR3 has 13 residues. Looked up from germline, CDR1 is SGHTA and CDR2 is FQGNSA. The CDR3 DNA reads TGTGCCCGCAGCTTATTCGAATACAATGAGCAGTTCTTC. This encodes CARSLFEYNEQFF. The whole variable domain, filled in from reference TRBV7-2 and TRBJ2-1, reads GAGVSQSPSNKVTEKGKDVELRCDPISGHTALYWYRQSLGQGLEFLIYFQGNSAPDKSGLPSDRFSAERTGGSVSTLTIQRTQQEDSAVYLCARSLFEYNEQFFGPGTRLTVL.

This chain joins TRBV7-9 and TRBJ1-1; D remains unclear. The CDR3 contains 14 residues. The V end lost 5 bases, the J end lost 3 bases, and 13 bases lay between the germline ends. In germline, CDR1 is SEHNR, CDR2 FQNEAQ (reference sequence). Written as DNA, the CDR3 is TGTGCCAGCAGCCCGGACGGTGTTGACACTGAAGCTTTCTTT. Translation gives CASSPDGVDTEAFF.

With regard to this clonotype: One junction end disagrees with the germline gene, perhaps due to a read error. This rearrangement joins TRBV29-1 to TRBJ2-4; D might be TRBD1 (5 bases). The CDR3 length is 13 residues. Germline CDR1 is SQVTM and CDR2 is ANQGSEA. The CDR3: CSVEKTDENLQYF. Written as DNA, the CDR3 is TGCAGCGTTGAAAAGACAGACGAAAACCTTCAGTACTTC.

This clonotype was counted a few times. The chain couples TRBV12-3 or TRBV12-4 to TRBJ1-2; 7 nucleotides align to TRBD1. This CDR3 contains 16 residues. The V and J ends lost 6 bases and 4 bases, in that order; junction bases with no gene match: 14. The CDR3 here is CASSPTPGQTFYGYTF. The CDR3 nucleotides are TGTGCCAGCAGCCCCACACCGGGACAGACGTTCTATGGCTACACCTTC.